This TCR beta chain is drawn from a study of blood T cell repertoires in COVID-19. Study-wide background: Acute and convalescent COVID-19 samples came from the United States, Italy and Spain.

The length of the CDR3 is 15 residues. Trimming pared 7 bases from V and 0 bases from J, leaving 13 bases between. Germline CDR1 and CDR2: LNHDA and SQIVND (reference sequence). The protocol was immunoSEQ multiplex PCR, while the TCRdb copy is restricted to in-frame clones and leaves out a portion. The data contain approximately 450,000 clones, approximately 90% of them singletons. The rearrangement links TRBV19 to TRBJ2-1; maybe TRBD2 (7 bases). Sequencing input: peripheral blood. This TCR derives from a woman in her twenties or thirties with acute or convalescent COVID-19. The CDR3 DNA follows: TGTGCCAGTAAACCACGGGGGGCCTCCTACAATGAGCAGTTCTTC. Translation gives CASKPRGASYNEQFF.